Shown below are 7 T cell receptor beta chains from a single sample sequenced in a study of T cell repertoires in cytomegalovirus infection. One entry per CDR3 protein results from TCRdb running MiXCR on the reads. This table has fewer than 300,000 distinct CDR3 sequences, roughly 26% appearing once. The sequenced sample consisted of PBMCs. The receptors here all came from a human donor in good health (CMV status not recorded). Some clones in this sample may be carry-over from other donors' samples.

CDR3 protein: CASSAPRVVEQFF. CDR3 nucleotide sequence: TGTGCCAGCAGCGCCCCCAGGGTGGTTGAGCAGTTCTTC. J is TRBJ2-1 and V is TRBV7-6; D may be TRBD1 (5 bases). The germline V and J ends were trimmed by 5 bases and 9 bases, with 14 bases remaining between them. Germline CDR1 SGHVS, CDR2 FNYEAQ. This CDR3 has 13 residues.

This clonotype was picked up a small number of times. The CDR3 nucleotides read TGCAGCGTATGGACAGGGTTGGACGAGCAGTACTTC. Translating it yields CSVWTGLDEQYF. V is TRBV29-1 and J is TRBJ2-7; TRBD1 agrees at 8 bases. The junction had 6 bases not matched to a gene; V was cut back by 6 bases and J by 5 bases. The CDR3 is 12 residues long. Germline V gene sequence: CDR1 SQVTM, CDR2 ANQGSEA.

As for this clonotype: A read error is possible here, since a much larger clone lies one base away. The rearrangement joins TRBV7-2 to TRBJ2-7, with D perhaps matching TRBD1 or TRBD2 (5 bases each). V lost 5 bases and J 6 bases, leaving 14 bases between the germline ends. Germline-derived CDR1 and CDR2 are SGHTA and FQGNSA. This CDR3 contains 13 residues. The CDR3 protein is CASSPTRGAEQYF. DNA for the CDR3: TGTGCCAGCAGCCCGACGAGGGGTGCCGAGCAGTACTTC. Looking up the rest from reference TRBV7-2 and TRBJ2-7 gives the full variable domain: GAGVSQSPSNKVTEKGKDVELRCDPISGHTALYWYRQSLGQGLEFLIYFQGNSAPDKSGLPSDRFSAERTGGSVSTLTIQRTQQEDSAVYLCASSPTRGAEQYFGPGTRLTVT.

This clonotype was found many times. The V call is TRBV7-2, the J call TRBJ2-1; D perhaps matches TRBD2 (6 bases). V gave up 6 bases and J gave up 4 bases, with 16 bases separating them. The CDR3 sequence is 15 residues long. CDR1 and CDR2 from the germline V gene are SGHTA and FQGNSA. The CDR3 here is CASRETGTSYNEQFF. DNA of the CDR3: TGTGCCAGCAGAGAAACCGGGACTTCATACAATGAGCAGTTCTTC.

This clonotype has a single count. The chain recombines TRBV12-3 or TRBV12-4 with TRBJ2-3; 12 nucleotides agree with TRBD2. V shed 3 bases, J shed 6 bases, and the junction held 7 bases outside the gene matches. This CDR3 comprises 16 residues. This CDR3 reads CASSFPSGRARDTQYF. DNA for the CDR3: TGTGCCAGCAGTTTCCCTAGCGGGAGGGCCAGGGATACGCAGTATTTT.

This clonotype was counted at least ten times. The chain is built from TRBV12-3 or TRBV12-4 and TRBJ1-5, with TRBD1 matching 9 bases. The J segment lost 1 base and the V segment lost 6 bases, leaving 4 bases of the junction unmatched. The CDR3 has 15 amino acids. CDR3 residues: CASRRTGDSNQPQHF. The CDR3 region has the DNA TGTGCCAGCAGAAGGACAGGGGACAGCAATCAGCCCCAGCATTTT.

DNA of the CDR3: TGTGCCAGCAACCAACAATCCAGAGCCAAAAACATTCAGTACTTC. Amino acid sequence: CASNQQSRAKNIQYF. The V and J genes are TRBV6-2 or TRBV6-3 and TRBJ2-4; D call uncertain. The ends were cut back, 7 bases at V and 0 bases at J, with 13 bases in the middle. The CDR3 totals 15 residues. CDR1 MNHEY and CDR2 SVGEGT come from the germline V gene.